This TCR beta chain was observed in a study of monozygotic twins with cystic fibrosis. The overall study: Libraries were built from approximately 3 micrograms of fragmented DNA using about 16 PCR cycles. Whole-study results and caveats: Median Simpson clonality of approximately 0.0091 suggested naive T cells predominated. Nucleotide-identical clonotype sharing was significantly higher within monozygotic CF twin pairs than between unrelated CF individuals.

Data came from immunoSEQ multiplex PCR; TCRdb stores just in-frame clones and leaves some out. The sample has around 30,000 clones; just over 95% are singletons. The CDR3 sequence is 14 residues long. Deletions cut 2 bases from V and 5 bases from J, with 13 bases between. Germline V gene data show CDR1 as SGHNT and CDR2 as YYREEE (reference sequence). About this clone itself: The antigen is not known.

The chain uses TRBV5-4 and TRBJ1-2; D possibly corresponds to TRBD1 (6 bases). The receptor comes from a girl aged 2 to 9 with cystic fibrosis. The sequenced sample consisted of blood. CDR3 sequence: CASSFTGQVYGYTF. DNA of the CDR3: TGTGCCAGCAGCTTTACAGGGCAGGTGTATGGCTACACCTTC.